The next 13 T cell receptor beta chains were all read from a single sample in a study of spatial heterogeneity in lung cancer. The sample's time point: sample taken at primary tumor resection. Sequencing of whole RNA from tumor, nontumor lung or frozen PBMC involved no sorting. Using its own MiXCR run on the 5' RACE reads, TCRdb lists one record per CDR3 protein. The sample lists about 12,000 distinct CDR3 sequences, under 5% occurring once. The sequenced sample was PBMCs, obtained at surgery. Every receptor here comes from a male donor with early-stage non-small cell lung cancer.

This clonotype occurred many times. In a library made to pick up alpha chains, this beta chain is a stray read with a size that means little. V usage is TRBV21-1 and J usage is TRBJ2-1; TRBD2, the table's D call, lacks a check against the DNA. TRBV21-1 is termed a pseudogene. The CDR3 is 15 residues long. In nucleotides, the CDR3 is TGTGCCAGCAGCAATGGGACTAGCGGCTTCAATGAGCAGTTCTTC. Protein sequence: CASSNGTSGFNEQFF.

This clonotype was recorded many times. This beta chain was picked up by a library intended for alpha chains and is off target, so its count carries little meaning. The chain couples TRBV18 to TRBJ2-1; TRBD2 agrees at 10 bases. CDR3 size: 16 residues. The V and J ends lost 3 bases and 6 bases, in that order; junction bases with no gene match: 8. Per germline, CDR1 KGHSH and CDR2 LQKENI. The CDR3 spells CASSPFSSGSFNEQFF. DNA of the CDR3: TGTGCCAGCTCACCCTTCTCTAGCGGGAGCTTCAATGAGCAGTTCTTC.

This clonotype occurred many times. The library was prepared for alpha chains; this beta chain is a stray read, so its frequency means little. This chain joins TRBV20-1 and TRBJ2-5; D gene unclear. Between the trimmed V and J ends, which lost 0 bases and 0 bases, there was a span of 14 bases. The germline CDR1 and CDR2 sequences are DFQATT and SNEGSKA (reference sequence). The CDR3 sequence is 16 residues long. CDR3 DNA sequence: TGCAGTGCTAGAGATCGTCGGTCACAGTACCAAGAGACCCAGTACTTC. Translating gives CSARDRRSQYQETQYF.

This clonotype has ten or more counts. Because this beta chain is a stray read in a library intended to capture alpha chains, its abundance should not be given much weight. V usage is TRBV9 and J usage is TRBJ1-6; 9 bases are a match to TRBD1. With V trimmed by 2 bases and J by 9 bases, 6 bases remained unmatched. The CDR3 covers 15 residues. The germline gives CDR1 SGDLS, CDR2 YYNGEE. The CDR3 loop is CASSVDPTGGSPLHF. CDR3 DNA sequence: TGTGCCAGCAGCGTGGATCCGACAGGGGGTTCACCCCTCCACTTT. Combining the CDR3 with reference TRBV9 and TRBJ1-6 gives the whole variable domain DSGVTQTPKHLITATGQRVTLRCSPRSGDLSVYWYQQSLDQGLQFLIQYYNGEERAKGNILERFSAQQFPDLHSELNLSSLELGDSALYFCASSVDPTGGSPLHFGNGTRLTVT.

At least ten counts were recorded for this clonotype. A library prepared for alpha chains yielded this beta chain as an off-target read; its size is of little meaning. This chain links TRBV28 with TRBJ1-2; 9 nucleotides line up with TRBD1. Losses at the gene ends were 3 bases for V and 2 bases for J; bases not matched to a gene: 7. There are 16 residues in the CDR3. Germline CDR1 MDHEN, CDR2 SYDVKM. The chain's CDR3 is CASSFGSGQGNYGYTF. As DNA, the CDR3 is TGTGCCAGCAGTTTCGGTTCGGGACAGGGAAACTATGGCTACACCTTC.

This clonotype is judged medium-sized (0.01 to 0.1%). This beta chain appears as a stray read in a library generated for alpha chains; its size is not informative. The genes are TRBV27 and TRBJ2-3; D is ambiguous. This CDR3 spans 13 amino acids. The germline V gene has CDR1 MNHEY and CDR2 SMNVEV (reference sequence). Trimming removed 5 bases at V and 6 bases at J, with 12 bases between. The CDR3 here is CASSPNLLDTQYF. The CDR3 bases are TGTGCCAGCAGTCCCAACTTGTTGGATACGCAGTATTTT.

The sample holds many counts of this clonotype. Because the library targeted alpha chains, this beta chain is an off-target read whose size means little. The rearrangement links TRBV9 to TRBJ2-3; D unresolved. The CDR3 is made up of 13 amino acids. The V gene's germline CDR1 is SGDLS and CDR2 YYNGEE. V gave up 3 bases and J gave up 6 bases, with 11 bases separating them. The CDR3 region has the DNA TGTGCCAGCAGCGGAACCTTAGGGGATACGCAGTATTTT. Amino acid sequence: CASSGTLGDTQYF.

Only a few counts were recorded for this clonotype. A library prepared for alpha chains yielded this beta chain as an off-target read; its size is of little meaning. The CDR3 nucleotides read TGTGCCAGCAGCTCCAACAGGGACCGCGAGCAGTACTTC. Residues: CASSSNRDREQYF. V and J are TRBV7-6 and TRBJ2-7; a possible D gene is TRBD1 (6 bases). Looked up from germline, CDR1 is SGHVS and CDR2 is FNYEAQ. The CDR3 has 13 amino acids. V lost 4 bases and J 6 bases, leaving 13 bases between the germline ends.

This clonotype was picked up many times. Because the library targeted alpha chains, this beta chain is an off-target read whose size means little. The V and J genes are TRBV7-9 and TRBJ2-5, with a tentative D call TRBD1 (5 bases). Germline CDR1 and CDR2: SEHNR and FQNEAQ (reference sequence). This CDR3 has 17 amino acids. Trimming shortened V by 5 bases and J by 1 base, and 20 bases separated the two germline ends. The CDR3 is CASSAGWWGIGQETQYF. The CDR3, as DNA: TGTGCCAGCAGCGCCGGATGGTGGGGCATCGGCCAAGAGACCCAGTACTTC.

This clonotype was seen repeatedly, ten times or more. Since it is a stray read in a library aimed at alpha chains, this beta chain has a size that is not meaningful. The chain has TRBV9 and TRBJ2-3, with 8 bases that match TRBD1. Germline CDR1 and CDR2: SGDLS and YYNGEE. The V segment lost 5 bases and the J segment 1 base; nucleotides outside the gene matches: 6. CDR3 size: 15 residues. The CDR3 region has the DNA TGTGCCAGCAGTCGACAGGGGCCCGGCACAGATACGCAGTATTTT. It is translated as CASSRQGPGTDTQYF. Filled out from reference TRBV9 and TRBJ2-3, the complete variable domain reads DSGVTQTPKHLITATGQRVTLRCSPRSGDLSVYWYQQSLDQGLQFLIQYYNGEERAKGNILERFSAQQFPDLHSELNLSSLELGDSALYFCASSRQGPGTDTQYFGPGTRLTVL.

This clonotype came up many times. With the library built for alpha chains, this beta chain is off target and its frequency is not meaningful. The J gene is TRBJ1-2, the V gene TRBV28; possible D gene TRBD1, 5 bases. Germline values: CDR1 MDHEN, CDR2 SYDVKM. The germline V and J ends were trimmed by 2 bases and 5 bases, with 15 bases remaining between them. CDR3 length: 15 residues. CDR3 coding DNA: TGTGCCAGCAGTTTACCGACTCTTGGGGGGTATGGCTACACCTTC. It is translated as CASSLPTLGGYGYTF.

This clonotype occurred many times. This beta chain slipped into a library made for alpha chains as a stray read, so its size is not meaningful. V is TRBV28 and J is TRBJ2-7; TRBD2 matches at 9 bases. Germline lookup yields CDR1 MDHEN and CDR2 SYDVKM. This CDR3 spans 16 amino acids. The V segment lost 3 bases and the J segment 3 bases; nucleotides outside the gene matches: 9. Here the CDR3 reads CASSLPTSGRGYEQYF. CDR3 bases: TGTGCCAGCAGTTTGCCGACTAGCGGTAGGGGCTACGAGCAGTACTTC.

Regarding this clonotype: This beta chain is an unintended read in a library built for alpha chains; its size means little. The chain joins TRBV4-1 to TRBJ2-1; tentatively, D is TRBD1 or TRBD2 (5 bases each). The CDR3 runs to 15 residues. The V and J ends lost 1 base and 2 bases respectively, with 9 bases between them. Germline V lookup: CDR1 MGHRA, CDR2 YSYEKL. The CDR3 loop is CASSQARGPYNEQFF. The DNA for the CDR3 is TGCGCCAGCAGCCAAGCCCGGGGCCCCTACAATGAGCAGTTCTTC.